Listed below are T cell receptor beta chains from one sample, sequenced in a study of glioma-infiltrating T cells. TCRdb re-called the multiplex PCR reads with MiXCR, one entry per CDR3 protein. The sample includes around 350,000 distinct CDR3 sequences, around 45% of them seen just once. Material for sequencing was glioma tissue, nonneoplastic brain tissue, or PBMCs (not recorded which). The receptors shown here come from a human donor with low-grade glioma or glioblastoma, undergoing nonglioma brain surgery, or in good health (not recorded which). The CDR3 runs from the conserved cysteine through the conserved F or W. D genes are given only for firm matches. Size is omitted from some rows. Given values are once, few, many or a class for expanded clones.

DNA: TGTGCCAGAGTTTCCAGTCGTCCTACGGGGCCCTACGAGCAGTACTTC
CDR3: CARVSSRPTGPYEQYF
J: TRBJ2-7
size: many
D: NA
V: TRBV27

DNA: TGTGCCAGCAGTCGGGCAGGGGGAACAACTGAAGCTTTCTTT
CDR3: CASSRAGGTTEAFF
J: TRBJ1-1
size: NA
D: TRBD1
V: TRBV12-3/TRBV12-4

DNA: TGTGCCAGCAGTCAAACAGGGAAAGATACGCAGTATTTT
CDR3: CASSQTGKDTQYF
J: TRBJ2-3
size: many
D: NA
V: TRBV6-2/TRBV6-3

DNA: TGTGCCAGCAGTTACTCGATTGCGGGAATGGAGACAGATACGCAGTATTTT
CDR3: CASSYSIAGMETDTQYF
J: TRBJ2-3
size: few
D: NA
V: TRBV6-2/TRBV6-3

DNA: TGCAGTGCTAGAGACATCCTGGGCGGGCGGACCCACGAGCAGTACTTC
CDR3: CSARDILGGRTHEQYF
J: TRBJ2-7
size: NA
D: NA
V: TRBV20-1

DNA: TGTGCCAGCAGCTTGGACAAATACTCCTACGATGAGCAGTTCTTC
CDR3: CASSLDKYSYDEQFF
J: TRBJ2-1
size: NA
D: NA
V: TRBV6-1

DNA: TGTGCCAACAGCATTAAGTGGGACAATGAGCAGTTCTTC
CDR3: CANSIKWDNEQFF
J: TRBJ2-1
size: NA
D: NA
V: TRBV7-2

DNA: TGTGCCACCAGCAGGGATCGGGCAGAGTATGGCTACACCTTC
CDR3: CATSRDRAEYGYTF
J: TRBJ1-2
size: NA
D: NA
V: TRBV15

DNA: TGTGCCAGCAGCTTAGGACAGGGCCGCTCTGGAAACACCATATATTTT
CDR3: CASSLGQGRSGNTIYF
J: TRBJ1-3
size: few
D: TRBD1
V: TRBV7-6

DNA: TGTGCCAGCAGCTTAAGAGGGTGGGACCCCTACAATGAGCAGTTCTTC
CDR3: CASSLRGWDPYNEQFF
J: TRBJ2-1
size: few
D: NA
V: TRBV7-8

DNA: TGTGCCAGCAGCTTCACCAGACAGGATGAGCAGTTCTTC
CDR3: CASSFTRQDEQFF
J: TRBJ2-1
size: few
D: NA
V: TRBV7-2

DNA: TGTGCCAGCAGTAGGACTAGCGACCCCGAGCAGTACTTC
CDR3: CASSRTSDPEQYF
J: TRBJ2-7
size: many
D: TRBD2
V: TRBV25-1

DNA: TGTGCCAGCAGCTCCCACCTGGGCGCGGAGACCCAGTACTTC
CDR3: CASSSHLGAETQYF
J: TRBJ2-5
size: NA
D: NA
V: TRBV11-1

DNA: TGTGCCAGTAGTATTGAACAGAACGCCGGGGAGCTGTTTTTT
CDR3: CASSIEQNAGELFF
J: TRBJ2-2
size: NA
D: NA
V: TRBV19

DNA: TGTGCCAGCAGCCAACCAGGGGCCCCGGTAGAGCAGTACTTC
CDR3: CASSQPGAPVEQYF
J: TRBJ2-7
size: NA
D: NA
V: TRBV3-1

DNA: TGCAGTGTGGAGAGGGACGCGACTGAAGCTTTCTTT
CDR3: CSVERDATEAFF
J: TRBJ1-1
size: once
D: NA
V: TRBV20-1

DNA: TGTGCCAGCAGCGCGGCTAGAACATACAATGAGCAGTTCTTC
CDR3: CASSAARTYNEQFF
J: TRBJ2-1
size: many
D: NA
V: TRBV27

DNA: TGCAGTGCCCTCCGTGGACGGAACACAGATACGCAGTATTTT
CDR3: CSALRGRNTDTQYF
J: TRBJ2-3
size: few
D: NA
V: TRBV20-1

DNA: TGTGCCAGCATTGGACTAGCGGGGCCCCAACCCACAGATACGCAGTATTTT
CDR3: CASIGLAGPQPTDTQYF
J: TRBJ2-3
size: NA
D: TRBD2
V: TRBV7-9

DNA: TGTGCCAGCAGTTCTGTACTAGCGGGAGTCGGGGAGCTGTTTTTT
CDR3: CASSSVLAGVGELFF
J: TRBJ2-2
size: many
D: TRBD2
V: TRBV6-2/TRBV6-3

DNA: TGCGCCAGCAGCTTGATAGCGGGAGAACGAGATACGCAGTATTTT
CDR3: CASSLIAGERDTQYF
J: TRBJ2-3
size: few
D: TRBD2
V: TRBV5-1

DNA: TGTGCCAGCACCGCCCGTACCACTGAAGCTTTCTTT
CDR3: CASTARTTEAFF
J: TRBJ1-1
size: many
D: NA
V: TRBV28

DNA: TGTGCCAGCAGTCCTCTCGGCGGGAGTAGGGCAGATACGCAGTATTTT
CDR3: CASSPLGGSRADTQYF
J: TRBJ2-3
size: few
D: TRBD2
V: TRBV28

DNA: TGCGCCAGCAGGGAGAGACTAGCGTTTAGCACAGATACGCAGTATTTT
CDR3: CASRERLAFSTDTQYF
J: TRBJ2-3
size: NA
D: TRBD2
V: TRBV5-1

DNA: TGTGCCACCAGTGAACCCTACTTAGCGGGAGGTGGCGGTGAGCAGTTCTTC
CDR3: CATSEPYLAGGGGEQFF
J: TRBJ2-1
size: NA
D: TRBD2
V: TRBV24-1

DNA: TGCAGTGCTAGAGACCCGACAGCGGGAGTGGAATCCGAGCAGTTCTTC
CDR3: CSARDPTAGVESEQFF
J: TRBJ2-1
size: NA
D: TRBD2
V: TRBV20-1

DNA: TGTACCAGCAGTTACCCCGAACAGGGAGCGAACACCGGGGAGCTGTTTTTT
CDR3: CTSSYPEQGANTGELFF
J: TRBJ2-2
size: NA
D: NA
V: TRBV6-6

DNA: TGTGCCAGCAGCCAAGGGGTGGCGTTCTCCTATAATTCACCCCTCCACTTT
CDR3: CASSQGVAFSYNSPLHF
J: TRBJ1-6
size: few
D: NA
V: TRBV3-1

DNA: TGCGCCAGCAGCCAACAGGGGGGGGAGCAGCCCCAGCATTTT
CDR3: CASSQQGGEQPQHF
J: TRBJ1-5
size: NA
D: TRBD1
V: TRBV4-1

DNA: TGTGCCAGCAGTTACACAAGAGCCTACGAGCAGTACTTC
CDR3: CASSYTRAYEQYF
J: TRBJ2-7
size: NA
D: NA
V: TRBV6-1

DNA: TGTGCCAGCAGTTTCTTGACAGCCAACTCCTACGAGCAGTACTTC
CDR3: CASSFLTANSYEQYF
J: TRBJ2-7
size: few
D: NA
V: TRBV28

DNA: TGTGCCACCAGCAGAGATTGGGGAAAGTATCCCCTCCACTTT
CDR3: CATSRDWGKYPLHF
J: TRBJ1-6
size: few
D: NA
V: TRBV15

DNA: TGTGCCAGCAGTTTAGCCTGGAGACGGCAGGAGACCCAGTACTTC
CDR3: CASSLAWRRQETQYF
J: TRBJ2-5
size: NA
D: NA
V: TRBV12-3/TRBV12-4

DNA: TGTGCCAGCAGTGTGTATCGAGCCTACGAGCAGTACTTC
CDR3: CASSVYRAYEQYF
J: TRBJ2-7
size: few
D: NA
V: TRBV2

DNA: TGTGCCAGCAGCCCTCGGAGGCAGGGTTACAATGAGCAGTTCTTC
CDR3: CASSPRRQGYNEQFF
J: TRBJ2-1
size: many
D: NA
V: TRBV27

DNA: TGTGCCAGCAATTGGTTGGGGAACACTGAAGCTTTCTTT
CDR3: CASNWLGNTEAFF
J: TRBJ1-1
size: few
D: NA
V: TRBV28

DNA: TGTGCCAGCAGCATGACAGGGGACACTGAAGCTTTCTTT
CDR3: CASSMTGDTEAFF
J: TRBJ1-1
size: NA
D: TRBD1
V: TRBV7-9

DNA: TGTGCCAGCAGCAACTCATACAATCAGCCCCAGCATTTT
CDR3: CASSNSYNQPQHF
J: TRBJ1-5
size: few
D: NA
V: TRBV7-2

DNA: TGTGCCAGCAGACAAGCTCCCGGGACAGGGAGCTTCTACGAGCAGTACTTC
CDR3: CASRQAPGTGSFYEQYF
J: TRBJ2-7
size: few
D: TRBD1
V: TRBV28

DNA: TGTGCCAGCCCACAGCCGAGCTCCTACGAGCAGTACTTC
CDR3: CASPQPSSYEQYF
J: TRBJ2-7
size: NA
D: NA
V: TRBV18

DNA: TGTGCCAGCAGCTTAATCGGGGACCGCACAGATACGCAGTATTTT
CDR3: CASSLIGDRTDTQYF
J: TRBJ2-3
size: NA
D: NA
V: TRBV11-2

DNA: TGTGCCTCTAAGGGAGAAACCAGCAATCAGCCCCAGCATTTT
CDR3: CASKGETSNQPQHF
J: TRBJ1-5
size: NA
D: NA
V: TRBV19

DNA: TGTGCCAGCAGCGCTGGGACTAGCGGGAGGGTCGAGCAGTACTTC
CDR3: CASSAGTSGRVEQYF
J: TRBJ2-7
size: NA
D: TRBD2
V: TRBV7-9

DNA: TGTGCCAGCAGTTTATCGAGTAACTCTGGAAACACCATATATTTT
CDR3: CASSLSSNSGNTIYF
J: TRBJ1-3
size: few
D: NA
V: TRBV27

DNA: TGCAGTGCTAGAGTACTCCGGACAGGGGGCAGTTCGACAGATACGCAGTATTTT
CDR3: CSARVLRTGGSSTDTQYF
J: TRBJ2-3
size: NA
D: TRBD1
V: TRBV20-1

DNA: TGTGCCAGTAGTATAGCCGCCCGGACTACGGGTGAGCAGTTCTTC
CDR3: CASSIAARTTGEQFF
J: TRBJ2-1
size: NA
D: NA
V: TRBV19

DNA: TGTGCCAGCAGTTCTAGCGGGAGTGGCTACAATGAGCAGTTCTTC
CDR3: CASSSSGSGYNEQFF
J: TRBJ2-1
size: few
D: TRBD2
V: TRBV27

DNA: TGTGCCAGCAGCGACAGGGGGGTCGCCTACGAGCAGTACTTC
CDR3: CASSDRGVAYEQYF
J: TRBJ2-7
size: many
D: TRBD1
V: TRBV6-1

DNA: TGCAGTGCTAGAGATTTGACGACTTGGGGGGTAGATACGCAGTATTTT
CDR3: CSARDLTTWGVDTQYF
J: TRBJ2-3
size: NA
D: NA
V: TRBV20-1